These 13 T cell receptor beta chains came from one sample sequenced in a study of CD8 T cells in Susac syndrome. Reverse transcription of about 0.45 to 1 ug RNA was performed with random hexamers. TCRdb passed the immunoSEQ multiplex PCR reads through MiXCR, listing each CDR3 protein once. The top ten hold approximately 0.075% of the sample, which has approximately 170,000 distinct CDR3 sequences, just over 90% seen once. Input material: CD4+ T cells from PBMCs. Receptor source: a human donor in good health.

The gene calls are TRBV5-4 and TRBJ2-3, with TRBD1 identical over 9 bases. This CDR3 spans 16 amino acids. Germline loops: CDR1 SGHNT, CDR2 YYREEE (reference sequence). J was trimmed by 5 bases and V by 4 bases; bases with no gene match: 11. The CDR3 reads CASSPGATGGVDTQYF. As DNA, the CDR3 is TGTGCCAGCAGCCCCGGCGCGACAGGGGGTGTAGATACGCAGTATTTT.

The chain uses TRBV4-1 and TRBJ1-3; no firm D call. CDR1 is MGHRA, CDR2 YSYEKL, per germline. V shed 2 bases and J shed 5 bases, with 10 bases lying between them. The CDR3 has 14 amino acids. CDR3 amino acids: CASSQPRVRNTIYF. The CDR3 DNA reads as TGCGCCAGCAGCCAACCGAGGGTCAGAAACACCATATATTTT.

The rearrangement joins TRBV23-1 to TRBJ2-1; tentative D call: TRBD2 (6 bases). TRBV23-1 has ORF status, its function being uncertain. The CDR3 extends over 15 amino acids. Trimming took off 0 bases at V and 4 bases at J, with 10 bases between the two ends. The DNA of the CDR3 is TGCGCCAGCAGTCAATCGGGAGGAGCTTACAATGAGCAGTTCTTC. It translates to CASSQSGGAYNEQFF.

V is TRBV2 and J is TRBJ2-5; 7 positions match TRBD1. This CDR3 has 14 residues. J was trimmed by 1 base and V by 5 bases; bases with no gene match: 4. Looked up from germline, CDR1 is SNHLY and CDR2 is FYNNEI. The CDR3 DNA reads as TGTGCCAGCAGTCTCCGGGACAGCCAAGAGACCCAGTACTTC. Translation: CASSLRDSQETQYF. The full variable domain, its missing parts supplied by reference TRBV2 and TRBJ2-5, is EPEVTQTPSHQVTQMGQEVILRCVPISNHLYFYWYRQILGQKVEFLVSFYNNEISEKSEIFDDQFSVERPDGSNFTLKIRSTKLEDSAMYFCASSLRDSQETQYFGPGTRLLVL.

This chain joins TRBV12-3 or TRBV12-4 and TRBJ2-7, with TRBD1 matching 8 bases. CDR3 length: 13 residues. Trimming removed 6 bases from V and 9 bases from J; junction bases left unmatched: 10. CDR3 sequence reads: CASSSRGTGRQYF. CDR3 nucleotide sequence: TGTGCCAGCAGCTCGAGGGGGACAGGTAGGCAGTACTTC.

This clonotype has just one count. The rearrangement uses TRBV5-1 and TRBJ2-3; 8 bases match TRBD1. The J segment lost 3 bases and the V segment lost 5 bases, leaving 5 bases of the junction unmatched. The CDR3 is 14 amino acids. Germline V gives CDR1 SGHRS, CDR2 YFSETQ. The CDR3 protein is CASRQGGGTDTQYF. In DNA, the CDR3 is TGCGCCAGCAGACAGGGGGGCGGTACAGATACGCAGTATTTT.

The gene calls are TRBV2 and TRBJ1-5, with D perhaps TRBD1 (6 bases). The CDR3 spans 15 residues. Per germline, CDR1 SNHLY and CDR2 FYNNEI. Trimming removed 6 bases from V and 7 bases from J, with 19 bases in between. CDR3 DNA: TGTGCCAGCAGCCTGGAGTCGGGGGGCGGACAGCCCCAGCATTTT. Encoded protein: CASSLESGGGQPQHF.

This clonotype appeared once. The chain combines TRBV4-3 with TRBJ1-4, with D hard to call. Per germline, CDR1 LGHNA and CDR2 YSLEER. This CDR3 region has 15 residues. The germline V and J ends were trimmed by 2 bases and 3 bases, with 10 bases remaining between them. The chain's CDR3 is CASSQQDNANEKLFF. For the CDR3, the DNA is TGCGCCAGCAGCCAACAAGACAACGCTAATGAAAAACTGTTTTTT.

The chain links TRBV11-1 to TRBJ2-7; a weak D match, TRBD1 (5 bases). The CDR3 is 16 residues long. The V gene's germline CDR1 is SGHAT and CDR2 FQDESV (reference sequence). V lost 5 bases and J 0 bases, leaving 17 bases between the germline ends. The CDR3 DNA sequence: TGTGCCAGCAGCCAGGGTGGGTTAGCCCGCTCCTACGAGCAGTACTTC. Translation: CASSQGGLARSYEQYF.

V and J are TRBV29-1 and TRBJ2-5; a weak D match, TRBD1 (5 bases). V was clipped by 4 bases and J by 4 bases, with 13 bases between them. Germline loops: CDR1 SQVTM, CDR2 ANQGSEA. The CDR3 extends over 13 amino acids. The CDR3 here is CSVGPQGGETQYF. CDR3 bases: TGCAGCGTTGGCCCGCAGGGCGGAGAGACCCAGTACTTC.

The chain has TRBV6-5 and TRBJ2-7; 11 positions agree with TRBD1. The length of the CDR3 is 16 residues. Germline CDR1 MNHEY, CDR2 SVGAGI. V lost 0 bases, J lost 5 bases, and 6 bases stayed unmatched. The CDR3 reads CASSYSRDRGTHEQYF. The DNA of the CDR3 is TGTGCCAGCAGTTACTCGAGGGACAGGGGGACCCACGAGCAGTACTTC.

The chain has TRBV27 and TRBJ1-1; 7 bases are a match to TRBD1. The CDR3 spans 17 residues. The V gene's germline CDR1 is MNHEY and CDR2 SMNVEV (reference sequence). J was trimmed by 1 base and V by 3 bases; bases with no gene match: 11. CDR3 sequence reads: CASSFRPPGQRNTEAFF. For the CDR3, the DNA is TGTGCCAGCAGTTTTCGGCCCCCGGGACAGAGGAACACTGAAGCTTTCTTT.

The chain combines TRBV6-5 with TRBJ1-1; D unclear. The germline V gene encodes CDR1 MNHEY and CDR2 SVGAGI. V was pared by 2 bases and J by 5 bases, with 12 bases between. This CDR3 has 14 residues. The CDR3 DNA sequence: TGTGCCAGCAGTTACGCTTCAACCCAAACTGAAGCTTTCTTT. Its protein product is CASSYASTQTEAFF.